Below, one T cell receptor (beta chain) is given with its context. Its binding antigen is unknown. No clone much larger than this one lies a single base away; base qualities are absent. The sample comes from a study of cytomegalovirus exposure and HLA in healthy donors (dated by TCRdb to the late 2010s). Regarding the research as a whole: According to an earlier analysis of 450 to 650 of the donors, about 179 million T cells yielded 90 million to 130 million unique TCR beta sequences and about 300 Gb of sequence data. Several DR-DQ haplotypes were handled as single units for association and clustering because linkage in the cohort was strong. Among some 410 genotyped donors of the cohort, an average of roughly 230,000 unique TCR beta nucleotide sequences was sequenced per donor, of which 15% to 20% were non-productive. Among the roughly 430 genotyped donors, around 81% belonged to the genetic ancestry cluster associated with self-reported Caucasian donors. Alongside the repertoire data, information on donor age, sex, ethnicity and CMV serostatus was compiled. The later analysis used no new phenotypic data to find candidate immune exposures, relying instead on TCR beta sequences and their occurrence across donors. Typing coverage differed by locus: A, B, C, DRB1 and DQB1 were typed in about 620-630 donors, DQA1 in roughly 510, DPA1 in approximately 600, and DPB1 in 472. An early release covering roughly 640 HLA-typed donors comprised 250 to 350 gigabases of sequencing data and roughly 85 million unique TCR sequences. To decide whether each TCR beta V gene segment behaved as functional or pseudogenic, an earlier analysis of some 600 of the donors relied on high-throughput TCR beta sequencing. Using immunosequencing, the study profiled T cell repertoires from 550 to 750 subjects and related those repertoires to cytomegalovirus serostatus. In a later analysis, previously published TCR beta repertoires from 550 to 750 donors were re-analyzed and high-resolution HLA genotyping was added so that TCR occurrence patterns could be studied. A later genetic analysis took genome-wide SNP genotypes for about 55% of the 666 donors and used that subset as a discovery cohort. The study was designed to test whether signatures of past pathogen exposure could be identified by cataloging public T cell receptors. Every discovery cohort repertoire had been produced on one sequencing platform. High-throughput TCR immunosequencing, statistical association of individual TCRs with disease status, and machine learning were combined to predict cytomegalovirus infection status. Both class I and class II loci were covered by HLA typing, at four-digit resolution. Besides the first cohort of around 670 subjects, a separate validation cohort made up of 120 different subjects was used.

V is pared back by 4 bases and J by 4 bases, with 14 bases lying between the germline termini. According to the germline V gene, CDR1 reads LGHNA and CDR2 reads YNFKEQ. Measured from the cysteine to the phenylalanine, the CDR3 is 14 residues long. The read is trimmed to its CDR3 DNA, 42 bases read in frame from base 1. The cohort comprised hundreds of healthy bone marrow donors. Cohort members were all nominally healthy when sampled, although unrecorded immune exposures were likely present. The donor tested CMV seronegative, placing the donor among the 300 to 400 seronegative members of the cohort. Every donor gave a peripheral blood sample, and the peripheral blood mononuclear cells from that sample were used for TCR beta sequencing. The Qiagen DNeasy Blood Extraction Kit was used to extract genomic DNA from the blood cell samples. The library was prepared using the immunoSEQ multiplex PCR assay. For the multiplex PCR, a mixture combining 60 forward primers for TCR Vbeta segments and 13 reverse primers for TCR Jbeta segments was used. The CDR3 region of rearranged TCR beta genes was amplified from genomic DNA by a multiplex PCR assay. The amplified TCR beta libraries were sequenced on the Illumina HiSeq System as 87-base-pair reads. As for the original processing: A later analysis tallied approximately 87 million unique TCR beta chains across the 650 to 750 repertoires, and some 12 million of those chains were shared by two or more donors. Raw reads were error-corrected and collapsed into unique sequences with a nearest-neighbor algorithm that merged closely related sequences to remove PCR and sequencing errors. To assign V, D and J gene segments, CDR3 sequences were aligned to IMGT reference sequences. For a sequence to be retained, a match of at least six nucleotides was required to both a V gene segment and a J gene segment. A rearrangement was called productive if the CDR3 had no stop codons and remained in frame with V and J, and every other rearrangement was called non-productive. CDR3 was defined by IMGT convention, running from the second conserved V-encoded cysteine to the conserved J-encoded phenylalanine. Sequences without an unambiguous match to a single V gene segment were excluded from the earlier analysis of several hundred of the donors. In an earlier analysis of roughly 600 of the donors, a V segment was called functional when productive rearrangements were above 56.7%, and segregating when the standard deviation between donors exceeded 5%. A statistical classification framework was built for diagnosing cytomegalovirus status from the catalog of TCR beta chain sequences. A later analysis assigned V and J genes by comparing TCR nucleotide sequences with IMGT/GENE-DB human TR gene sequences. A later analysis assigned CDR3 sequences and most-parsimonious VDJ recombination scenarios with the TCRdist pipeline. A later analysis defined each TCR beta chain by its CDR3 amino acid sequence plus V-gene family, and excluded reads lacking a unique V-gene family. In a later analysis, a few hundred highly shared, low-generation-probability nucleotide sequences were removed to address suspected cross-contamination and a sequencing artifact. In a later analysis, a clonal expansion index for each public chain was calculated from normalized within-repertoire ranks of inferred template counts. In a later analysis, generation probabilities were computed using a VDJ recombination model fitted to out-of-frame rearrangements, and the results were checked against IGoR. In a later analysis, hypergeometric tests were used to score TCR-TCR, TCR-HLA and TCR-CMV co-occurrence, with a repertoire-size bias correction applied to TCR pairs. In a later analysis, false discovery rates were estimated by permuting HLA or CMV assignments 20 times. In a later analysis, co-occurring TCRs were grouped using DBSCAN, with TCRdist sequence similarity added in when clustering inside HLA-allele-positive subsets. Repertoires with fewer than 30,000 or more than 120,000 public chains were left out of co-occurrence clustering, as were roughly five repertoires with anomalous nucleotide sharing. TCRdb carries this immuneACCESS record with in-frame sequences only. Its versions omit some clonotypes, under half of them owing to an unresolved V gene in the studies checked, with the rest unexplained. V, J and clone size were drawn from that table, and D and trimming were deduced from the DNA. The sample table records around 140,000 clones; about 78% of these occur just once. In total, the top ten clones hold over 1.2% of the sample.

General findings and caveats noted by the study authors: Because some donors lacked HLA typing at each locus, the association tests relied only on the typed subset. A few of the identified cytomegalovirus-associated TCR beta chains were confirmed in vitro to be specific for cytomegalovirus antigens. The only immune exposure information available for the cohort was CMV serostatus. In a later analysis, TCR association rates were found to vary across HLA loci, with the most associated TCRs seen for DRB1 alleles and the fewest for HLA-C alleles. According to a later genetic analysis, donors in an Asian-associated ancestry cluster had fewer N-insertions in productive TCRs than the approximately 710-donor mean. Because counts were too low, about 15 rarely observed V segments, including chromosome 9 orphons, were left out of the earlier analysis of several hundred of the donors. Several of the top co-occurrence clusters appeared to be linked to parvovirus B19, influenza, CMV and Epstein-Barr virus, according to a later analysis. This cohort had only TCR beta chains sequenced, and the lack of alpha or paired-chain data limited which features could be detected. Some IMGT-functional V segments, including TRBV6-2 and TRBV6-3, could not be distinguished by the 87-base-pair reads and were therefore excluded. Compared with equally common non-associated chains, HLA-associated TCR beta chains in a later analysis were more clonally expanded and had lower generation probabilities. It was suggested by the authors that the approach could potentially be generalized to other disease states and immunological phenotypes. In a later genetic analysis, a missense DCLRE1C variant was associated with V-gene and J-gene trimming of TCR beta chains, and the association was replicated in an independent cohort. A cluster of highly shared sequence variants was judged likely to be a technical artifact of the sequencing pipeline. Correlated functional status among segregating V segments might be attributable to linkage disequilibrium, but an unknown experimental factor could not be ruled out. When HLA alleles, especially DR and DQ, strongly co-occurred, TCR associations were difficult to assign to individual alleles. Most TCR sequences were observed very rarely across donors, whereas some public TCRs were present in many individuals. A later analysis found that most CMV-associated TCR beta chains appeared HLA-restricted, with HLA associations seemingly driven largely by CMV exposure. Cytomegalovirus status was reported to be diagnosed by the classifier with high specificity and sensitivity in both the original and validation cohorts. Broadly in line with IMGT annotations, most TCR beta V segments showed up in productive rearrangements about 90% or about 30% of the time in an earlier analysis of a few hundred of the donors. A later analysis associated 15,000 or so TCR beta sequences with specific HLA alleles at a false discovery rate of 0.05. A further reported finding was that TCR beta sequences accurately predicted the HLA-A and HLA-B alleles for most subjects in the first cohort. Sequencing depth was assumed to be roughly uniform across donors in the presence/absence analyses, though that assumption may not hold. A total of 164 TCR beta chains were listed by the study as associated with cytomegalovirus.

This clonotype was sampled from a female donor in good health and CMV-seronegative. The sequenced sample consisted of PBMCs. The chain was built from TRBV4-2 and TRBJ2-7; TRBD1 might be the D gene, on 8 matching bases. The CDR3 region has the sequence CASSPTGEGYEQYF. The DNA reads TGTGCCAGCAGCCCGACAGGGGAGGGGTACGAGCAGTACTTC.